This T cell receptor (beta chain) was recovered during a study of cytomegalovirus exposure and HLA in healthy donors. Looking at the study overall: Among some 400 genotyped donors, roughly 80% fell in the Caucasian-associated ancestry cluster.

This clone was seen more than once but under ten times. V was shortened by 4 bases and J by 1 base, with 17 bases between the two germline ends. The CDR3 is 16 amino acids. The germline V gene has CDR1 MGHDK and CDR2 SYGVNS. Primers included in the PCR were 60 Vbeta and 13 Jbeta primers. Data came from immunoSEQ multiplex PCR; TCRdb stores just in-frame clones and leaves some out. Seen here are 150,000 to 200,000 clones, 65% to 85% observed once, and the top ten hold 6%. Material: PBMCs. V is TRBV25-1 and J is TRBJ2-7; a possible D gene is TRBD2 (6 bases). This TCR derives from a woman in her twenties or thirties in good health and CMV-seropositive. The CDR3 spells CASSGLGAGNSYEQYF. DNA for the CDR3: TGTGCCAGCAGTGGCCTCGGGGCGGGGAATTCCTACGAGCAGTACTTC.